The rows below give T cell receptor beta chains drawn from one sample of a study of cytomegalovirus exposure and HLA in healthy donors. Method: immunoSEQ multiplex PCR; TCRdb's copy keeps in-frame clones and lacks some. This sample yields tens of thousands of clones, of which approximately 81% are seen a single time; 0.95% to 1.5% belongs to the top ten. Sequenced: PBMCs. Receptors were obtained from a girl aged 2 to 10 in good health and CMV-seropositive. Each CDR3 is given with its conserved first and last residue. The D gene is left open where the match is weak. Clone size is shown for a subset of rows, as once, few, many or a class of expanded clone.

TRBJ2-1 14 . . TRBV7-3 TGTGCCAGCAGCGCATCCTCAACTAGGAACGAGCAGTTCTTC CASSASSTRNEQFF
TRBJ2-7 16 once TRBD2 TRBV6-5 TGTGCCAGCAGTTACTCGACTAGCGGGAGAACCTACGAGCAGTACTTC CASSYSTSGRTYEQYF
TRBJ1-2 15 . TRBD1 TRBV6-5 TGTGCCAGCAGTTACTTTCAGGGGGTTGATTATGGCTACACCTTC CASSYFQGVDYGYTF
TRBJ2-5 16 . . TRBV15 TGTGCCACCAGCAGAGCACTCGGGACTGATAAAGAGACCCAGTACTTC CATSRALGTDKETQYF
TRBJ2-1 14 once . TRBV6-5 TGTGCCAGCAGTGCCGGGGTTATCCCTTCCGAGCAGTTCTTC CASSAGVIPSEQFF
TRBJ1-2 16 few . TRBV15 TGTGCCACCAGCAGAGTGTTTGGGCCCTCCGACTATGGCTACACCTTC CATSRVFGPSDYGYTF
TRBJ2-1 15 . . TRBV6-4 TGTGCCAGCAGTGACCGAGGGGAAGGGGGCAATGAGCAGTTCTTC CASSDRGEGGNEQFF
TRBJ2-7 14 . TRBD1 TRBV28 TGTGCCAGCAGTTCTCCAGGGGGCAACTACGAGCAGTACTTC CASSSPGGNYEQYF
TRBJ1-1 13 . . TRBV7-9 TGTGCCAGCAGCTTAGGAGGGGGCACTGAAGCTTTCTTT CASSLGGGTEAFF
TRBJ1-5 13 . . TRBV19 TGTGCCAGTAGCAGCGGCGGCAATCAGCCCCAGCATTTT CASSSGGNQPQHF
TRBJ2-7 13 . TRBD2 TRBV29-1 TGCAGCGTTGATCGCGGGAGCTCCTACGAGCAGTACTTC CSVDRGSSYEQYF
TRBJ2-1 16 . TRBD2 TRBV2 TGTGCCAGCAGTGAAGCGGGACTAGCGGGAGCTCGGGAGCAGTTCTTC CASSEAGLAGAREQFF
TRBJ2-7 16 . . TRBV13 TGTGCCAGCAGCTTAGCTTTTACGGGGTTTCCCTACGAGCAGTACTTC CASSLAFTGFPYEQYF
TRBJ2-1 15 . TRBD2 TRBV27 TGTGCCAGCAGCTCGGGACTAGCGGGAATCAATGAGCAGTTCTTC CASSSGLAGINEQFF
TRBJ1-2 14 . TRBD1 TRBV18 TGTGCCAGCTCACTACAGGACAGGGGCTATGGCTACACCTTC CASSLQDRGYGYTF
TRBJ2-7 15 . TRBD2 TRBV10-3 TGTGCCATCAGTGAGTCGAGAGCGGGAGTGAACGAGCAGTACTTC CAISESRAGVNEQYF
TRBJ2-7 14 . . TRBV15 TGTGCCACCAGCAGAGAGGCAGGGACCTACGAGCAGTACTTC CATSREAGTYEQYF
TRBJ1-5 14 . . TRBV28 TGTGCCAGCAGTTTAGGGCAGGGTTTACAGCCCCAGCATTTT CASSLGQGLQPQHF
TRBJ2-7 13 . . TRBV30 TGTGCCAGGGGGGGTTCCAGGTCCTACGAGCAGTACTTC CARGGSRSYEQYF
TRBJ1-5 14 . . TRBV7-6 TGTGCCAGCAGCATAGGGTCAGGGAATCAGCCCCAGCATTTT CASSIGSGNQPQHF
TRBJ2-3 17 . . TRBV5-1 TGCGCCAGCAGCGTCGGATACGGGATAGTCGGCACAGATACGCAGTATTTT CASSVGYGIVGTDTQYF
TRBJ2-2 17 few . TRBV19 TGTGCCAGTAGTACCTCAGGGGGGCTATCGAACACCGGGGAGCTGTTTTTT CASSTSGGLSNTGELFF
TRBJ1-2 13 few . TRBV7-9 TGTGCCAGCAGCTTAGCCGGGGATGGTGGCTACACCTTC CASSLAGDGGYTF
TRBJ2-1 13 . . TRBV7-2 TGTGCCAGCAGCATAGGACTGTACAATGAGCAGTTCTTC CASSIGLYNEQFF
TRBJ1-6 13 . TRBD1 TRBV29-1 TGCAGCGTTGCGACAGGGGGAGAATCACCCCTCCACTTT CSVATGGESPLHF
TRBJ2-7 13 . TRBD1 TRBV25-1 TGTGCCAGCAGTGCGACAGGGCCCTACGAGCAGTACTTC CASSATGPYEQYF
TRBJ2-2 13 . . TRBV6-6 TGTGCCAGCAGGGCGGGTGACGCCGGGGAGCTGTTTTTT CASRAGDAGELFF
TRBJ1-1 15 . TRBD1 TRBV19 TGTGCCAGTAGTATGGGTGACAGGGGAGACACTGAAGCTTTCTTT CASSMGDRGDTEAFF
TRBJ2-6 14 . TRBD1 TRBV7-9 TGTGCCAGCAGGTCCGGGACAGGGGTCAACGTCCTGACTTTC CASRSGTGVNVLTF
TRBJ2-2 16 . TRBD2 TRBV7-2 TGTGCCAGCAGTCACCAACTAGCGGGAGGTACCGGGGAGCTGTTTTTT CASSHQLAGGTGELFF
TRBJ1-1 13 . . TRBV10-3 TGTGCCATCAGTGATGGTCCGAGGACTGAAGCTTTCTTT CAISDGPRTEAFF
TRBJ2-2 15 . TRBD2 TRBV9 TGTGCCAGCAGCGTACCTAGCGGACCCACCGGGGAGCTGTTTTTT CASSVPSGPTGELFF